The T cell receptor (beta chain) described here comes from a study of CD8 T cells in Susac syndrome. It was with random hexamers that roughly 0.5 to 1 ug RNA was reverse transcribed. TCRdb redid the calling of the immunoSEQ multiplex PCR reads with MiXCR, one entry per CDR3 protein. The table has 65,000 to 90,000 distinct CDR3 sequences, approximately 95% seen once. Blood CD8+ and CD4+ T cells underwent high-throughput TCR beta sequencing. Trimming took off 1 base at V and 5 bases at J, with 17 bases between the two ends. The CDR3 runs 15 residues. Looked up from germline, CDR1 is GTSNPN and CDR2 is SVGIG (reference sequence).

Sequenced: CD8+ T cells from PBMCs. This rearrangement joins TRBV30 to TRBJ2-5, with TRBD1 as a possible D gene (5 bases). This clonotype originated in a human donor with multiple sclerosis. The CDR3 DNA is TGTGCCTGGAGTGATTCAGGGAACAGCTGGGAGACCCAGTACTTC. It specifies CAWSDSGNSWETQYF.